The clone carrying this TCR beta chain appeared a few times. The sample originates from a study of blood T cell repertoires in COVID-19. Study background: The United States, Italy and Spain were the sources of the acute and convalescent COVID-19 samples. Nucleic acid was either cDNA or gDNA, and it came from T cells, B-cell-depleted T cells, or PBMCs.

Germline V gene lookup returns CDR1 MGHRA and CDR2 YSYEKL. There are 15 residues in the CDR3. V lost 3 bases and J lost 0, with 9 bases in between. Enrolled through a virtual design, the participants were between about 18 and 100 years of age and came from around 25 US areas. Resolution of symptoms, clearance, or two negative PCRs was present in recovered Cohort 3 donors. Sequencing was performed with immunoSEQ multiplex PCR; in TCRdb, only in-frame clones are kept and a portion is missing. There are a few hundred thousand clones in the sample; approximately 83% occur only once, and around 4.5% lies in the top ten.

Material: PBMCs or T cells enriched from blood (not recorded which). The rearrangement joins TRBV4-1 to TRBJ1-5; D unresolved. The receptor's source is a woman aged 25 to 39 who had recovered from COVID-19. The CDR3 sequence: CASSQIRNSNQPQHF. The CDR3 DNA reads TGCGCCAGCAGCCAGATCAGAAATAGCAATCAGCCCCAGCATTTT.